A single sample is the source of the 5 T cell receptor beta chains below, sequenced in a study of long-term antiretroviral therapy in people with HIV. Samples were assayed with immunoSEQ v3.0 at survey level. Using immunoSEQ multiplex PCR, the repertoire was profiled, and TCRdb retains in-frame clones only, with some absent. The sample contains tens of thousands of clones, 91% of which appear only once. Here the sequenced sample was unsorted PBMCs, taken 3.1 years after starting antiretroviral therapy. These TCRs come from a man younger than 35 with HIV.

The chain carries TRBV7-8 and TRBJ2-7, with unresolved D. CDR1 and CDR2 (germline): SGHVS, FQNEAQ. Trimming took off 1 base at V and 2 bases at J, with 12 bases between the two ends. This CDR3 is built from 15 residues. In nucleotides, the CDR3 is TGTGCCAGCAGCTTAGTGCAAAAGGAGACCTACGAGCAGTACTTC. It specifies CASSLVQKETYEQYF.

The rearrangement joins TRBV5-6 to TRBJ2-5; D assignment may be TRBD1 or TRBD2 (7 bases each). CDR3 length: 15 residues. Germline CDR1 is SGHDT and CDR2 is YYEEEE. Trimming removed 3 bases from V and 7 bases from J, with 19 bases in between. The CDR3 DNA follows: TGTGCCAGCAGCTCCTGGAGGGCAGGGGGGGGGACCCAGTACTTC. Translating it yields CASSSWRAGGGTQYF.

The genes are TRBV6-6 and TRBJ1-2; tentatively, D is TRBD1 (5 bases). The CDR3 has 13 amino acids. V was clipped by 6 bases and J by 4 bases, with 12 bases between them. The germline CDR1 and CDR2 sequences are MNHNY and SVGAGI (reference sequence). The CDR3 sequence: CASSPSGTYGYTF. CDR3 in DNA: TGTGCCAGCAGCCCATCCGGGACCTATGGCTACACCTTC.

The chain joins TRBV19 to TRBJ2-7, with 8 bases fitting TRBD1. Trimming at V came to 5 bases and at J to 2 bases, leaving 5 bases not matched to a gene. Germline CDR1 LNHDA, CDR2 SQIVND (reference sequence). The CDR3 has 14 amino acids. The CDR3 sequence is CASSSGTGPYEQYF. CDR3 in DNA: TGTGCCAGTAGTTCCGGGACAGGCCCCTACGAGCAGTACTTC. Drawing the rest from reference TRBV19 and TRBJ2-7, the complete variable domain is DGGITQSPKYLFRKEGQNVTLSCEQNLNHDAMYWYRQDPGQGLRLIYYSQIVNDFQKGDIAEGYSVSREKKESFPLTVTSAQKNPTAFYLCASSSGTGPYEQYFGPGTRLTVT.

The chain is built from TRBV5-1 and TRBJ2-5, with D unresolved. The CDR3 contains 15 residues. The V gene's germline CDR1 is SGHRS and CDR2 YFSETQ. Trimming cost V 0 bases and J 4 bases, with 13 bases left between them. In nucleotides, the CDR3 is TGCGCCAGCAGCTTGGGGGCAGTAGGATCAGAGACCCAGTACTTC. Amino acids: CASSLGAVGSETQYF. The full variable domain, rest sourced from reference TRBV5-1 and TRBJ2-5, is KAGVTQTPRYLIKTRGQQVTLSCSPISGHRSVSWYQQTPGQGLQFLFEYFSETQRNKGNFPGRFSGRQFSNSRSEMNVSTLELGDSALYLCASSLGAVGSETQYFGPGTRLLVL.